The TCR beta chain described here comes from a study of T cells in Graves' hyperthyroidism and ophthalmopathy. Overall study findings and caveats: Most clonotypes expanded in thyroid above 0.001 were likewise present in blood.

This clonotype was detected ten times or more. Its antigen is unidentified. V lost 5 bases and J lost 6; bases outside the gene matches: 16. The CDR3 spans 18 residues. In germline, CDR1 is SEHNR, CDR2 FQNEAQ (reference sequence). Diagnoses were established using clinical symptoms, serum thyroxine and TRAb, thyroid ultrasound and orbital computed tomography. PBMCs stemmed from more than 7.5 ml fresh peripheral blood. Amplified TCR beta CDR3 regions came from RNA transcripts. First-round RT-PCR with HTBI primers amplified the TCR CDR3 region. TCRdb reprocessed the multiplex PCR reads via MiXCR and lists one record per CDR3 protein. The data show 660,000 or so distinct CDR3 sequences, more than 20% seen once.

This chain joins TRBV7-9 and TRBJ2-1; 10 nucleotides align to TRBD2. The receptor's source is a man younger than 40 with Graves' ophthalmopathy. The sample taken for sequencing was blood. DNA of the CDR3: TGTGCCAGCAGCCCACAAGGGGCTAGCGGGAGAAATAGCAATGAGCAGTTCTTC. Amino acid sequence: CASSPQGASGRNSNEQFF. Using reference TRBV7-9 and TRBJ2-1 for the parts outside the CDR3, the full variable domain is DTGVSQNPRHKITKRGQNVTFRCDPISEHNRLYWYRQTLGQGPEFLTYFQNEAQLEKSRLLSDRFSAERPKGSFSTLEIQRTEQGDSAMYLCASSPQGASGRNSNEQFFGPGTRLTVL.